This T cell receptor beta chain is drawn from a study of T cells in Graves' hyperthyroidism and ophthalmopathy. Overall study results and limits: By a 13 V-J model, ophthalmopathy was set apart from stable hyperthyroidism.

Patients showing uncontrolled infection, other autoimmune disease, pregnancy or lactation were ineligible. This clonotype came up many times. Its antigen is not identified. Researchers took RNA transcripts and amplified the TCR beta CDR3 regions from them. HTBI primers were used for first-round RT-PCR of the TCR CDR3. Via MiXCR, TCRdb re-called the multiplex PCR reads, giving one row per CDR3 protein. Of 550,000 to 600,000 distinct CDR3 sequences in the sample, 35% to 55% are singletons; the top ten hold 15% to 20%. Losses at the gene ends were 4 bases for V and 7 bases for J; bases not matched to a gene: 11. The CDR3 is 16 residues long. Germline V gene sequence: CDR1 SGHVS, CDR2 FQNEAQ.

The sequenced sample was peripheral blood or thyroid tissue (not recorded which). This receptor was taken from an adult woman with Graves' disease, either hyperthyroidism or ophthalmopathy (not recorded which). This chain connects TRBV7-8 to TRBJ1-5; 9 nucleotides match TRBD1. The CDR3 nucleotides are TGTGCCAGCAGCTCCCATAGGGACAGGGAAAGGCAGCCCCAGCATTTT. Its protein is CASSSHRDRERQPQHF.